This T cell receptor (beta chain) came from a study of CD8+CD57+ T cells in acquired aplastic anemia listed by TCRdb under 2018. Background on the whole study: A mean of approximately 2.9 ug of DNA, ranging from about 0.19 to 30 ug, was extracted from sorted CD4+ and CD8+ cells. A CD8+CD57+ expansion meant a frequency higher than the mean frequency seen in healthy subjects.

A remark on this clonotype: This clone's antigen is unknown. One base away there is no much larger clone; base qualities are not given.

What the work shows at the level of the full study, not this receptor alone: Between patients and healthy controls, no significant difference in CD8+ Simpson's diversity was found (P=0.060). Roughly 30 CD8+ CDR3 sequences were found to be shared between patients and controls, but these sequences appeared to be highly expressed in patients and within the immunodominant clones of the patients.

TCR beta VDJ combination and CDR3 sequence profiling used genomic DNA as the template. TCR repertoire sequencing was run on an Illumina HiSeq 2000. As for the authors' bioinformatics: Repertoires were assessed using TRBV/TRBJ rearrangement plots, CDR3 size and DJ length profiles, and Simpson's diversity index. The immunodominant clone was defined as the most abundant DNA sequence in deep sequencing data. CDR3 amino acid sequences were checked for sharing across subjects and were also compared against the VDJdb database and published repertoires. TCRdb reprocessed the public reads (quality trimming at Q25 with fastp, clone calling with MiXCR) and kept in-frame beta chains. Under each unique CDR3 protein, matching rows form one entry showing the most common genes and DNA. For this entry, the V and J calls and clone size follow TCRdb and not the study's own pipeline. Across this sample there are approximately 300,000 distinct CDR3 sequences, with under 65% seen only once. Jointly, the top ten make up around 1.3% of the sample.

Expansion of CD8+CD57+ cells had been shown by flow cytometry in the patients chosen for sequencing. Every patient had severe acquired aplastic anemia, diagnosed using the International Study of Aplastic Anemia and Agranulocytosis and Camitta criteria. No patient had received any therapy when blood was sampled. The study deep-sequenced TCR repertoires of sorted CD4+ and CD8+ blood T cells from severe aplastic anemia patients and healthy subjects. In the USA, patient enrollment took place under clinicaltrials.gov protocols 00001620, 01623167, 00001397, 00071045, 00081523 and 00961064. Ficoll-Paque density gradient centrifugation was used to isolate peripheral blood mononuclear cells. Before DNA was extracted, CD4+ and CD8+ T cells were sorted using either FACS or magnetic beads. V has 3 bases trimmed and J has 7 bases trimmed; junction bases matching no gene number 9. The CDR3, from cysteine to phenylalanine, totals 15 residues. The sequence is cut down to CDR3 DNA, 45 bases in frame from base 1. The germline V gene encodes CDR1 LNHDA and CDR2 SQIVND (reference sequence).

In this chain, TRBV19 is recombined with TRBJ2-7, with 10 bases in between that match TRBD1. The sample consisted of sorted CD4+, CD8+, or CD8+CD57+ T cells (not recorded which) from PBMCs. The receptor was isolated from a human donor with aplastic anemia. The CDR3 protein: CASSIDRGLGNEQYF. The DNA is TGTGCCAGTAGTATCGACAGGGGGCTCGGTAATGAGCAGTACTTC.